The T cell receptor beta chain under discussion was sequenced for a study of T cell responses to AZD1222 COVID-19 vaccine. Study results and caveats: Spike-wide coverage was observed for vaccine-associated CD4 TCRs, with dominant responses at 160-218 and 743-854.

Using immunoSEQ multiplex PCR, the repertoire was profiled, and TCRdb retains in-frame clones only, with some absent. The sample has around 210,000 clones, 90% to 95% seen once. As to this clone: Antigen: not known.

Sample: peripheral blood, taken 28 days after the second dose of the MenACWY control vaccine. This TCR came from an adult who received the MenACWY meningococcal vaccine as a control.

CDR3 in amino acids: CASSRRGATNEKLFF. The CDR3 DNA is TGTGCCAGCAGCCGCAGGGGTGCAACTAATGAAAAACTGTTTTTT. V gene TRBV5-4 combines with J gene TRBJ1-4; perhaps TRBD1 as D (6 bases). The CDR3 runs to 15 residues. From germline, CDR1 is SGHNT and CDR2 YYREEE (reference sequence). V shed 4 bases and J shed 0 bases, with 10 bases lying between them.